A selection of T cell receptor beta chains follows, all from one sample in a study of sequential checkpoint blockade in melanoma. The repertoire was sequenced with immunoSEQ multiplex PCR; TCRdb's copy has only in-frame clones and lacks some. This sample carries around 3,000 clones, around 18% of them seen once, and the ten largest clones take 25% to 30%. The sequencing here drew on tumor tissue (inferred from file names), taken from a patient given nivolumab and ipilimumab in sequence. The receptors originated from a human donor with melanoma. Both conserved end residues are part of each CDR3. Each record gives: D gene, clone size, V gene, J gene, CDR3 DNA, CDR3 protein. The D gene is left open where the match is weak. Clone size, where shown, is once, few, many, or a class for clones that have expanded.

D: -
size: -
V: TRBV14
J: TRBJ1-3
DNA: TGTGCCAGCAGCCCCTGGGGCCATTCTGGAAACACCATATATTTT
CDR3: CASSPWGHSGNTIYF

D: TRBD1
size: -
V: TRBV5-1
J: TRBJ1-6
DNA: TGCGCCAGCAGCTTAGCCTATGGACAGGGATCACCCCTCCACTTT
CDR3: CASSLAYGQGSPLHF

D: TRBD2
size: few
V: TRBV18
J: TRBJ2-5
DNA: TGTGCCAGCTCACCATCACGCGGGGGGGGAGAGACCCAGTACTTC
CDR3: CASSPSRGGGETQYF

D: TRBD1
size: few
V: TRBV19
J: TRBJ1-2
DNA: TGTGCCAGTAGTATAAAGGGGGCAGGCACTGGCTACACCTTC
CDR3: CASSIKGAGTGYTF

D: -
size: -
V: TRBV5-1
J: TRBJ2-5
DNA: TGCGCCAGCAGCTTGTCGGCAGGCCCCGGGACCCAGTACTTC
CDR3: CASSLSAGPGTQYF

D: -
size: few
V: TRBV6-8
J: TRBJ2-5
DNA: TGTGCCAGCAGTGACTCTGGGCGGGACATAGGGAGGGAGACCCAGTACTTC
CDR3: CASSDSGRDIGRETQYF

D: -
size: medium-sized
V: TRBV11-3
J: TRBJ1-2
DNA: TGTGCCAGCAGCTTCCCCGCATGGGTTTATGGCTACACCTTC
CDR3: CASSFPAWVYGYTF

D: -
size: medium-sized
V: TRBV6-8
J: TRBJ1-1
DNA: TGTGCCATCAGTCAGGACAGTGTCGGTAGGGACACTGAAGCTTTCTTT
CDR3: CAISQDSVGRDTEAFF

D: TRBD2
size: medium-sized
V: TRBV6-8
J: TRBJ2-3
DNA: TGTGCCAGCAGTCAGACTAGCGGGACAGATACGCAGTATTTT
CDR3: CASSQTSGTDTQYF

D: TRBD1
size: few
V: TRBV9
J: TRBJ1-2
DNA: TGTGCCAGCAGCCAGCGGGACAGGGGTGGCTACACCTTC
CDR3: CASSQRDRGGYTF

D: -
size: medium-sized
V: TRBV11-3
J: TRBJ1-5
DNA: TGTGCCAGCAGCCCCCAAGGGTCTGGGCCTCAGCCCCAGCATTTT
CDR3: CASSPQGSGPQPQHF

D: -
size: medium-sized
V: TRBV11-3
J: TRBJ1-5
DNA: TGTGCCAGCAGCTTAGTGCAGGGGAATCAGCCCCAGCATTTT
CDR3: CASSLVQGNQPQHF

D: -
size: medium-sized
V: TRBV11-3
J: TRBJ1-5
DNA: TGTGCCAGCAGCTTAGGGTCGAGTGGTCAGCCCCAGCATTTT
CDR3: CASSLGSSGQPQHF

D: -
size: many
V: TRBV11-3
J: TRBJ2-5
DNA: TGTGCCAGCAGCTGGCGGGAGTCCAGGGGGCATGGGACCCAGTACTTC
CDR3: CASSWRESRGHGTQYF

D: -
size: medium-sized
V: TRBV11-3
J: TRBJ2-3
DNA: TGTGCCAGCCTCTTGGACCCCCGGGCAGTTACGCAGTATTTT
CDR3: CASLLDPRAVTQYF

D: -
size: -
V: TRBV19
J: TRBJ1-4
DNA: TGTGCCAGTAGTTCACGCGGTGCAACTAATGAAAAACTGTTTTTT
CDR3: CASSSRGATNEKLFF

D: TRBD2
size: medium-sized
V: TRBV6-8
J: TRBJ2-1
DNA: TGTGCCAGCAGTGACTCCGGGACTAGCAATGAGCAGTTCTTC
CDR3: CASSDSGTSNEQFF

D: TRBD1
size: -
V: TRBV15
J: TRBJ2-1
DNA: TGTGCCACCAGCGGACAGGCGAGGGGACAGGGGGCCTACAATGAGCAGTTCTTC
CDR3: CATSGQARGQGAYNEQFF

D: -
size: many
V: TRBV11-3
J: TRBJ1-6
DNA: TGTGCCAGCAGCCCCTTATTGGGGGCAAATTCACCCCTCCACTTT
CDR3: CASSPLLGANSPLHF

D: TRBD2
size: many
V: TRBV11-3
J: TRBJ2-5
DNA: TGTGCCAGCAGCCCCCGGGGACTAGCATTCGGAGAGACCCAGTACTTC
CDR3: CASSPRGLAFGETQYF

D: TRBD1
size: few
V: TRBV11-3
J: TRBJ2-3
DNA: TGTGCCAGCAGCTTGTTAGTCGGACAGGGGTTGACAGATACGCAGTATTTT
CDR3: CASSLLVGQGLTDTQYF

D: TRBD1
size: -
V: TRBV15
J: TRBJ1-2
DNA: TGTGCCACCAGCAGAGTCGACAGGGGCTATGGCTACACCTTC
CDR3: CATSRVDRGYGYTF

D: TRBD2
size: many
V: TRBV11-3
J: TRBJ2-5
DNA: TGTGCCAGCAGCCCCCTCTCTAGCGGCGCGGGGGAGACCCAGTACTTC
CDR3: CASSPLSSGAGETQYF

D: TRBD2
size: -
V: TRBV9
J: TRBJ2-1
DNA: TGTGCCAGCAGCGCGCGACTAGCGGGGGGATACAATGAGCAGTTCTTC
CDR3: CASSARLAGGYNEQFF

D: -
size: -
V: TRBV9
J: TRBJ1-6
DNA: TGTGCCAGCAGCGTAGGGACTTACGGGAGTTCACCCCTCCACTTT
CDR3: CASSVGTYGSSPLHF

D: -
size: -
V: TRBV5-1
J: TRBJ1-6
DNA: TGCGCCAGCAGCTTGTTAGGGCAGGGCAGCTCCTATAATTCACCCCTCCACTTT
CDR3: CASSLLGQGSSYNSPLHF

D: TRBD1
size: -
V: TRBV18
J: TRBJ2-5
DNA: TGTGCCAGCTCCCGACAGGGGGAGACCCAGTACTTC
CDR3: CASSRQGETQYF

D: -
size: many
V: TRBV11-3
J: TRBJ1-3
DNA: TGTGCCAGCAGCTTAGTCGGGTCAACACACTCTGGAAACACCATATATTTT
CDR3: CASSLVGSTHSGNTIYF

D: -
size: -
V: TRBV5-1
J: TRBJ1-1
DNA: TGCGCCAGCAGCTTGGGTAGGGCGAACACTGAAGCTTTCTTT
CDR3: CASSLGRANTEAFF

D: -
size: many
V: TRBV11-1
J: TRBJ1-2
DNA: TGTGCCAGCAGCTTTTCCCGGGACGTCGGTGGCTATGGCTACACCTTC
CDR3: CASSFSRDVGGYGYTF

D: -
size: -
V: TRBV11-3
J: TRBJ2-3
DNA: TGTGCCAGCAGCCCCGGGCCAGGAGGGTCAGATACGCAGTATTTT
CDR3: CASSPGPGGSDTQYF

D: TRBD2
size: many
V: TRBV6-8
J: TRBJ2-3
DNA: TGTGCCAGCAGTTTACTCGCGGGGGGGGGTGATACGCAGTATTTT
CDR3: CASSLLAGGGDTQYF

D: -
size: -
V: TRBV25-1
J: TRBJ1-2
DNA: TGTGCCAGCAGACCTCAAGGGGAGGATGGCTACACCTTC
CDR3: CASRPQGEDGYTF

D: TRBD2
size: many
V: TRBV11-3
J: TRBJ2-3
DNA: TGTGCCAGCAGCTCTTGGACTAGCGGGGGTCCTCGATCTAGCACAGATACGCAGTATTTT
CDR3: CASSSWTSGGPRSSTDTQYF

D: TRBD2
size: -
V: TRBV29-1
J: TRBJ2-5
DNA: TGCAGCGTTGCCCCAGCGGGGGGGCCCCAAGAGACCCAGTACTTC
CDR3: CSVAPAGGPQETQYF

D: -
size: -
V: TRBV6-8
J: TRBJ1-5
DNA: TGTGCCAGCACCCCCCGAGGGGTAATTAATCAGCCCCAGCATTTT
CDR3: CASTPRGVINQPQHF

D: -
size: -
V: TRBV5-1
J: TRBJ1-1
DNA: TGCGCCAGCAGCTTGACAGGGAAAGGCACTGAAGCTTTCTTT
CDR3: CASSLTGKGTEAFF

D: -
size: many
V: TRBV11-3
J: TRBJ1-2
DNA: TGTGCCAGCAGCCCGGGGGCACTAATCGTCTATGGCTACACCTTC
CDR3: CASSPGALIVYGYTF

D: -
size: few
V: TRBV27
J: TRBJ1-1
DNA: TGTGCCAGCAGTTTGGGGGGTGGAGTTGAAGCTTTCTTT
CDR3: CASSLGGGVEAFF

D: -
size: -
V: TRBV29-1
J: TRBJ1-1
DNA: TGCAGCGTTGGGGCACCTACGAGGGGAGCTTTCTTT
CDR3: CSVGAPTRGAFF

D: -
size: -
V: TRBV6-8
J: TRBJ2-2
DNA: TGTGCCAGCAGGACAGTTGGGACCGGGGAGCTGTTTTTT
CDR3: CASRTVGTGELFF

D: -
size: medium-sized
V: TRBV6-8
J: TRBJ1-1
DNA: TGTGCCAGCAGCAAAAGTGGGGTTTACACTGAAGCTTTCTTT
CDR3: CASSKSGVYTEAFF

D: -
size: few
V: TRBV28
J: TRBJ2-3
DNA: TGTGCCAGCAGCTCAACTCGGGGGGATACGCAGTATTTT
CDR3: CASSSTRGDTQYF

D: -
size: -
V: TRBV18
J: TRBJ2-2
DNA: TGTGCCAGCTCACCGCGTCCGGCAGGGGACACCGGGGAGCTGTTTTTT
CDR3: CASSPRPAGDTGELFF

D: TRBD1
size: many
V: TRBV6-8
J: TRBJ1-4
DNA: TGTGCCATCAGCTCCCGGGACAGAAGGGGCGGCGTCTCAAATGAAAAACTGTTTTTT
CDR3: CAISSRDRRGGVSNEKLFF

D: -
size: -
V: TRBV5-1
J: TRBJ1-4
DNA: TGCGCCAGCAGCTTCGGAGGGACTGATGAAAAACTGTTTTTT
CDR3: CASSFGGTDEKLFF

D: -
size: medium-sized
V: TRBV9
J: TRBJ2-1
DNA: TGTGCCAGCAGTCCAGGGGCTGATGAGCAGTTCTTC
CDR3: CASSPGADEQFF

D: TRBD1
size: -
V: TRBV9
J: TRBJ1-3
DNA: TGTGCCAGCAGTGTAGACAGGGGCTCTGGAAACACCATATATTTT
CDR3: CASSVDRGSGNTIYF

D: TRBD1
size: -
V: TRBV9
J: TRBJ2-3
DNA: TGTGCCAGCAGCGTGGCAGGGGGTACGCAGTATTTT
CDR3: CASSVAGGTQYF

D: -
size: medium-sized
V: TRBV9
J: TRBJ1-3
DNA: TGTGCCAGCAGGGGAACGGGGGCTGGAAACACCATATATTTT
CDR3: CASRGTGAGNTIYF

D: -
size: -
V: TRBV5-1
J: TRBJ2-3
DNA: TGCGCCAGCAGCCCTGGCTTTGGGGGGACAGATACGCAGTATTTT
CDR3: CASSPGFGGTDTQYF

D: -
size: -
V: TRBV11-3
J: TRBJ1-4
DNA: TGTGCCAGCAGCGCCAGCGGGAGACCTAATGAAAAACTGTTTTTT
CDR3: CASSASGRPNEKLFF

D: TRBD1
size: few
V: TRBV9
J: TRBJ1-4
DNA: TGTGCCAGCAGCCCTGACAGGGGAAGGGAAAAACTGTTTTTT
CDR3: CASSPDRGREKLFF

D: -
size: once
V: TRBV5-1
J: TRBJ1-6
DNA: TGCGCCAGCAGCTTGGGGACAGATCTAGGGGCTAATTCACCCCTCCACTTT
CDR3: CASSLGTDLGANSPLHF

D: -
size: -
V: TRBV5-1
J: TRBJ1-1
DNA: TGCGCCAGCAGCTTGTCGGACAGAACGAACACTGAAGCTTTCTTT
CDR3: CASSLSDRTNTEAFF